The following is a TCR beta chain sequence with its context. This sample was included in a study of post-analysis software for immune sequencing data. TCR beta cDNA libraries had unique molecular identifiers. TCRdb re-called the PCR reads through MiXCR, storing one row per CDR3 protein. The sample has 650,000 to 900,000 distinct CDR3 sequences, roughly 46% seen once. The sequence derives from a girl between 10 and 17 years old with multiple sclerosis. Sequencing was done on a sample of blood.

In DNA, the CDR3 is TGTGCCAGCAGTTTGGGGGGGGGCTATAGCAATCAGCCCCAGCATTTT. Encoded protein: CASSLGGGYSNQPQHF. This chain connects TRBV12-3 or TRBV12-4 to TRBJ1-5, with D perhaps TRBD1 (6 bases). The CDR3 has 16 residues. Trimming left V 3 bases short and J 0 bases short, with 12 bases between.